The next 7 T cell receptor beta chains were all read from a single sample in a study of blood T cells in healthy people across ages. Next came a second PCR, run for about 7 to 12 cycles, which used a sample-barcoded 5' primer along with a J-beta primer mix. TCRdb re-called the 5' RACE reads through MiXCR, storing one row per CDR3 protein. The top ten clones hold 28% of a sample with about 900,000 distinct CDR3 sequences, approximately 59% of them seen once. Sequencing was performed on blood. The source is a man aged 30-40 years in good health.

V gene TRBV20-1 combines with J gene TRBJ2-1; maybe TRBD2 (5 bases). This CDR3 contains 15 residues. The germline CDR1 and CDR2 sequences are DFQATT and SNEGSKA (reference sequence). Trimming cost V 1 base and J 0 bases, with 10 bases left between them. DNA of the CDR3: TGCAGTGCTAGAGGGACTGGATCCTCCTACAATGAGCAGTTCTTC. It codes for CSARGTGSSYNEQFF.

The CDR3 sequence is CASTTDRAYEQYF. The CDR3 DNA sequence: TGTGCCAGCACCACCGACAGGGCGTACGAGCAGTACTTC. J is TRBJ2-4 and V is TRBV6-5; 7 bases line up with TRBD1. The last part of the DNA fits TRBJ2-7 better; the J call may be wrong. The CDR3 is 13 residues long. Germline assignment: CDR1 MNHEY and CDR2 SVGAGI.

This clonotype was counted a few times. The genes are TRBV29-1 and TRBJ2-4; 10 nucleotides line up with TRBD1. The DNA end lines up better with TRBJ2-5; the J call may be wrong. The CDR3 runs to 12 residues. Germline lookup yields CDR1 SQVTM and CDR2 ANQGSEA. CDR3 DNA sequence: TGCAGCGGAGACAGGGGGCGAGAGACCCAGTACTTC. Protein: CSGDRGRETQYF.

The V call is TRBV27, the J call TRBJ2-3; either TRBD1 or TRBD2 may fit D (6 bases each). The CDR3 is 18 residues long. V shed 5 bases and J shed 0 bases, with 21 bases lying between them. Germline CDR1 and CDR2: MNHEY and SMNVEV (reference sequence). The CDR3 is CASSIYFSGEVSTDTQYF. The CDR3 region has the DNA TGTGCCAGCAGTATTTATTTTTCAGGGGAGGTTAGCACAGATACGCAGTATTTT.

In the case of this clonotype: The junction departs from germline at one end; a sequencing error may be responsible. The chain joins TRBV9 to TRBJ2-1; 8 positions agree with TRBD2. Germline values: CDR1 SGDLS, CDR2 YYNGEE. The CDR3 length is 16 residues. The CDR3 bases are TGTGCCAGCAGCGTGGGGGCTAGCGGGTCCTACAATGCGCAGTTCTTC. This gives the protein CASSVGASGSYNAQFF.

The chain uses TRBV7-2 and TRBJ2-3, with 11 positions matching TRBD2. Germline assignment: CDR1 SGHTA and CDR2 FQGNSA. The CDR3 contains 16 residues. The junction had 9 bases not matched to a gene; V was cut back by 3 bases and J by 7 bases. CDR3 region: CASSFSSGGPLNTQYF. The CDR3 DNA follows: TGTGCCAGCAGCTTCTCTAGCGGGGGGCCGTTAAATACGCAGTATTTT.

In this sample, this clonotype turned up many times. The chain couples TRBV29-1 to TRBJ2-6; D tentatively reads TRBD1 or TRBD2 (6 bases each). Trimming cost V 7 bases and J 2 bases, with 12 bases left between them. The CDR3 has 14 residues. Germline CDR1 reads SQVTM; CDR2 reads ANQGSEA. CDR3 bases: TGCAGCGCCGCAGGGGAGGCTGGGGCCAACGTCCTGACTTTC. It is translated as CSAAGEAGANVLTF.